This T cell receptor beta chain is from a study of long-term antiretroviral therapy in people with HIV. The run of the v3.0 immunoSEQ assay was at survey level. Some clones are missing from TCRdb's copy, which holds only in-frame ones; the method was immunoSEQ multiplex PCR. The sample comprises about 10,000 clones, roughly four fifths of which are singletons, and approximately 15% rests with the top ten. Source: unsorted PBMCs, taken 0.7 years after starting antiretroviral therapy. The source of this sequence is a man aged 35-49 years with HIV.

Written as DNA, the CDR3 is TGTGCCAGCGCCCCCGGGGCGGGACTATACAATGAGCAGTTCTTC. This codes for CASAPGAGLYNEQFF. The chain is built from TRBV27 and TRBJ2-1; 7 nucleotides line up with TRBD2. V lost 8 bases, J lost 4 bases, and 11 bases stayed unmatched. The germline V gene encodes CDR1 MNHEY and CDR2 SMNVEV (reference sequence). The CDR3 is made up of 15 amino acids.